A single sample is the source of the 3 T cell receptor beta chains below, sequenced in a study of T cell repertoires in cytomegalovirus infection. Via MiXCR, TCRdb re-called the reads, giving one row per CDR3 protein. This sample has 700,000 to 950,000 distinct CDR3 sequences, with 32% found just once. Their recognized antigens are unknown. This specimen consisted of cultured CD8+ T cells from PBMCs, obtained from culture after CMV antigen stimulation. Receptors originate from a human donor in good health (CMV status not recorded). Some clones in this sample may be carry-over from other donors' samples.

Comments on this clonotype: This may be a read error: a much more frequent sequence differs by one nucleotide. The chain links TRBV7-8 to TRBJ1-5; maybe TRBD1 (5 bases). In germline, CDR1 is SGHVS, CDR2 FQNEAQ. The CDR3 extends over 14 amino acids. CDR3 coding DNA: TGTGTCAGCAGTAGAAGCTCAGGGAAACAGCCCCAGCATTTT. It translates to CVSSRSSGKQPQHF.

This clonotype occurred a few times. The chain carries TRBV27 and TRBJ2-7; possible D gene TRBD2, 5 bases. V lost 6 bases, J lost 2 bases, and 11 bases lay in between. This CDR3 region has 13 residues. The germline CDR1 and CDR2 sequences are MNHEY and SMNVEV (reference sequence). The CDR3 loop reads CASSPWETYEQYF. For the CDR3, the DNA is TGTGCCAGCAGCCCTTGGGAGACCTACGAGCAGTACTTC.

This clonotype was counted at least ten times. The V gene is TRBV7-2, the J gene TRBJ2-7, with 11 bases matching TRBD1. Losses at the gene ends were 0 bases for V and 2 bases for J; bases not matched to a gene: 6. The CDR3 totals 17 residues. Looked up from germline, CDR1 is SGHTA and CDR2 is FQGNSA. The CDR3 bases are TGTGCCAGCAGCTTAGCCAGGACAGGGGGCGCAACCTACGAGCAGTACTTC. This sequence encodes CASSLARTGGATYEQYF.